This T cell receptor beta chain is drawn from a study of metastatic and nonmetastatic thyroid tumors. Whole-study context: Malignant and benign thyroid patients had repertoires compared in peripheral blood and tumor or nodule tissue.

The CDR3 consists of 14 residues. Germline CDR1 reads DFQATT; CDR2 reads SNEGSKA (reference sequence). V lost 6 bases and J lost 1, with 15 bases in between. At least ten counts were recorded for this clone. Its antigen is still unknown. The sample has other DNA sequences that encode this CDR3 too. None of the patients had undergone any treatment ahead of thyroid surgery. Findings and limits, study-wide: In blood and tumor, TCR beta diversity was reportedly significantly higher in malignant thyroid tumors than in benign nodules.

In the original analysis: A classifier of distant metastasis in papillary thyroid cancer was built from CDR3 differences (across clinicopathological groups). Using MiXCR, TCRdb reanalyzed the PCR reads. The V and J calls were not made by the authors but by TCRdb's processing. The sample has around 37,000 clones; more than 25% are singletons. The TCR comes from a female donor with papillary thyroid cancer or a benign thyroid nodule (not recorded which). Some clones in this sample may be carry-over from other donors' samples. This chain links TRBV20-1 with TRBJ1-1, with no clear D. What was sequenced was blood. This chain's CDR3 is CSAGRARGNTEAFF. DNA of the CDR3: TGCAGTGCCGGAAGGGCACGTGGGAACACTGAAGCTTTCTTT.